There are many counts of the clone carrying this TCR beta chain. The antigen remains unidentified. The sample is drawn from a study of regulatory T cells in long-lasting Graves disease. V was cut by 0 bases and J by 8 bases, with 13 bases left in between. This CDR3 spans 14 amino acids. Germline CDR1 and CDR2: DFQATT and SNEGSKA (reference sequence). With iRepertoire HTBI primers and Arm-PCR of CDR3 regions, TCR beta libraries were built. TCRdb re-called the multiplex PCR reads through MiXCR, storing one row per CDR3 protein. The table lists 250,000 or so distinct CDR3 sequences, more than 15% of them singletons. Time point of the sample: newly diagnosed GD, antithyroid drugs for less than 3 months. Scientists built the TCR library using RNA that was extracted from PBMCs. Study outcomes and limitations: Peripheral blood was the sole material, not thyroid tissue. Relative to newly diagnosed Graves' patients, persistent ones had lower TCR diversity.

These data are also associated with another study on T cells in Graves' hyperthyroidism and ophthalmopathy.

The sample here was peripheral blood mononuclear cells (PBMCs), taken at new diagnosis, from a patient treated with antithyroid drugs. This sequence was found in a woman under 40 with Graves disease. The chain links TRBV20-1 to TRBJ1-4, with D unresolved. DNA for the CDR3: TGCAGTGCTAGAGAGGGTGGAGCCAGGGAAAAACTGTTTTTT. Its translation is CSAREGGAREKLFF.